This T cell receptor beta chain was found in a study of T-cell memory formation after mild COVID-19. Study details: There were largely donor-specific TCR clusters.

The CDR3 covers 16 residues. Germline V gene data show CDR1 as DFQATT and CDR2 as SNEGSKA (reference sequence). V lost 2 bases and J lost 6, with 20 bases in between. General study findings and limits: Pre-infection memory held some responding clones, suggesting pre-existing cross-reactive T cells responded.

Constant-segment primers served in 5'RACE that generated TCR alpha and TCR beta cDNA libraries bearing sample barcodes and UMIs. TCRdb passed the 5' RACE reads through MiXCR, listing each CDR3 protein once. The sample has roughly 190,000 distinct CDR3 sequences, over 9.5% seen once; the top ten hold roughly 3%. Details on this clonotype: Its antigen is still unknown.

Specimen: PBMCs or a T cell subset sorted from them (not recorded which). The receptor comes from a man aged 18 to 29 who had mild COVID-19 (a few samples of this study predate the infection). Cell type and time point are not known. The chain recombines TRBV20-1 with TRBJ1-5, with unresolved D. The CDR3 DNA reads TGCAGTGCTAGATCGGCGGTTTCCGTGGGCGGTCAGCCCCAGCATTTT. This codes for CSARSAVSVGGQPQHF.